This TCR beta chain was identified during a study of immune cell composition in non-small cell lung cancer. The V gene lost 8 bases and the J gene lost 0 bases, with 9 bases spanning the gap. This CDR3 has 13 amino acids. Germline CDR1 reads MNHNS; CDR2 reads SASEGT. The data were produced by immunoSEQ multiplex PCR, yet TCRdb's version contains in-frame clones alone and is incomplete. The profile shows 2,900 or so clones, over 60% of them singletons. This chain links TRBV6-1 with TRBJ2-3, with a tentative D call TRBD2 (6 bases). Sequencing was carried out using lung tumor tissue. This receptor was taken from a human donor with non-small cell lung cancer. This chain's CDR3 is CASHGGSTDTQYF. DNA for the CDR3: TGTGCCAGCCACGGGGGTAGCACAGATACGCAGTATTTT.